These T cell receptor beta chains were read from a single sample in a study of OX40 agonist ivuxolimab in advanced cancers. The method was immunoSEQ multiplex PCR; TCRdb's version includes in-frame clones alone and lacks a portion of them. This table has about 12,000 clones, over 75% appearing once. The source material was CD4+ or CD8+ T cells sorted from blood, sampled in a trial of the OX40 agonist ivuxolimab. The receptors were gathered from an adult with an advanced solid tumor such as melanoma, head and neck, liver or kidney cancer. CDR3s include the opening cysteine and the closing phenylalanine or tryptophan. Fields, in order: clone size, J gene, V gene, D gene, CDR3 DNA, CDR3 protein. A D gene is named only where the DNA matches it firmly. The listing skips clone size in some rows; elsewhere it reads once, few, many or a size class.

clone_size: NA; j_call: TRBJ2-5; v_call: TRBV2; d_call: NA; cdr3_nt: TGTGCCAGCAGTGAAGTCTGGACAGCCCCGGGAGAGACCCAGTACTTC; cdr3_aa: CASSEVWTAPGETQYF
clone_size: NA; j_call: TRBJ2-5; v_call: TRBV7-9; d_call: NA; cdr3_nt: TGTGCCAGCAGCTTAGAGGTGGAGACCCAGTACTTC; cdr3_aa: CASSLEVETQYF
clone_size: NA; j_call: TRBJ2-2; v_call: TRBV11-2; d_call: NA; cdr3_nt: TGTGCCAGCAGCTTAGCCGGGGCCCAAGGGGAGCTGTTTTTT; cdr3_aa: CASSLAGAQGELFF
clone_size: NA; j_call: TRBJ1-6; v_call: TRBV4-1; d_call: NA; cdr3_nt: TGCGCCAGCAGCCCTACAAGACGAGGGTATAATTCACCCCTCCACTTT; cdr3_aa: CASSPTRRGYNSPLHF
clone_size: medium-sized; j_call: TRBJ2-7; v_call: TRBV29-1; d_call: TRBD2; cdr3_nt: TGCAGCGGCATACTAGCGGGAGGGGAGCAGTACTTC; cdr3_aa: CSGILAGGEQYF
clone_size: NA; j_call: TRBJ1-1; v_call: TRBV7-2; d_call: NA; cdr3_nt: TGCGCCAGCAGCCAAGATATCACGGTGAACACTGAAGCTTTCTTT; cdr3_aa: CASSQDITVNTEAFF
clone_size: NA; j_call: TRBJ1-5; v_call: TRBV5-5; d_call: NA; cdr3_nt: TGTGCCAGCAGCCCCGGGACGGCGACGGTCGGGGGCAATCAGCCCCAGCATTTT; cdr3_aa: CASSPGTATVGGNQPQHF
clone_size: NA; j_call: TRBJ2-7; v_call: TRBV11-3; d_call: TRBD1; cdr3_nt: TGTGCCAGCAGCCTCGGGACAGGCTCCTACGAGCAGTACTTC; cdr3_aa: CASSLGTGSYEQYF
clone_size: NA; j_call: TRBJ2-7; v_call: TRBV4-3; d_call: TRBD1; cdr3_nt: TGCGCCAGCAGCCAAGCTAGGGGGCGCACCTACGAGCAGTACTTC; cdr3_aa: CASSQARGRTYEQYF
clone_size: NA; j_call: TRBJ1-4; v_call: TRBV9; d_call: NA; cdr3_nt: TGTGCCAGCAGCACCCGGGCCAGCGAAAAACTGTTTTTT; cdr3_aa: CASSTRASEKLFF
clone_size: NA; j_call: TRBJ1-2; v_call: TRBV6-5; d_call: NA; cdr3_nt: TGTGCCAGCAGTGACTACCGGACCGAGTATGGCTACACCTTC; cdr3_aa: CASSDYRTEYGYTF
clone_size: NA; j_call: TRBJ1-1; v_call: TRBV19; d_call: NA; cdr3_nt: TGTGCCAGTAGTTGGAAGGGGATCACTGAAGCTTTCTTT; cdr3_aa: CASSWKGITEAFF
clone_size: NA; j_call: TRBJ1-1; v_call: TRBV19; d_call: TRBD1; cdr3_nt: TGTGCCAGCTCAGGGGGCATGAACACTGAAGCTTTCTTT; cdr3_aa: CASSGGMNTEAFF
clone_size: NA; j_call: TRBJ1-1; v_call: TRBV6-4; d_call: TRBD1; cdr3_nt: TGTGCCAGCAGTGACTCGAGGAGGGGGCCCATGAACACTGAAGCTTTCTTT; cdr3_aa: CASSDSRRGPMNTEAFF
clone_size: NA; j_call: TRBJ1-2; v_call: TRBV4-3; d_call: NA; cdr3_nt: TGCGCCAGCAGCCAAGATGGGCAGGGGCACGCCTATGGCTACACCTTC; cdr3_aa: CASSQDGQGHAYGYTF
clone_size: NA; j_call: TRBJ1-2; v_call: TRBV27; d_call: NA; cdr3_nt: TGTGCCAGCAGTTTATACGGGGAAGCCTATGGCTACACCTTC; cdr3_aa: CASSLYGEAYGYTF
clone_size: NA; j_call: TRBJ1-2; v_call: TRBV4-1; d_call: NA; cdr3_nt: TGCGCCAGCAGCCAAGTTCCCCCCGCGTGGCGTTATGGCTACACCTTC; cdr3_aa: CASSQVPPAWRYGYTF
clone_size: NA; j_call: TRBJ2-5; v_call: TRBV30; d_call: TRBD2; cdr3_nt: TGTGCCTGGCAGACTAGCGGGAGACGAGAGACCCAGTACTTC; cdr3_aa: CAWQTSGRRETQYF
clone_size: NA; j_call: TRBJ1-2; v_call: TRBV2; d_call: NA; cdr3_nt: TGTGCCAGCAAAACAGAGGGGAACTATGGCTACACCTTC; cdr3_aa: CASKTEGNYGYTF
clone_size: few; j_call: TRBJ2-7; v_call: TRBV29-1; d_call: NA; cdr3_nt: TGCAGCGTACCTTCCCCAGGGATTGGAGAGTACTTC; cdr3_aa: CSVPSPGIGEYF
clone_size: once; j_call: TRBJ1-4; v_call: TRBV4-1; d_call: TRBD1; cdr3_nt: TGCGCCAGCAGCCAAGACCTGACAGGGTTTGAAAAACTGTTTTTT; cdr3_aa: CASSQDLTGFEKLFF
clone_size: NA; j_call: TRBJ2-7; v_call: TRBV10-1; d_call: NA; cdr3_nt: TGCGCCAGCATCAAACCGGGTTCCGGATACGAGCAGTACTTC; cdr3_aa: CASIKPGSGYEQYF
clone_size: NA; j_call: TRBJ2-1; v_call: TRBV13; d_call: NA; cdr3_nt: TGTGCCAGCAGCTTCCAGAAGAGCTCCTACAATGAGCAGTTCTTC; cdr3_aa: CASSFQKSSYNEQFF
clone_size: medium-sized; j_call: TRBJ2-3; v_call: TRBV11-3; d_call: TRBD2; cdr3_nt: TGTGCCAGCAGCCCTGATAGCGGGGGGACAGATACGCAGTATTTT; cdr3_aa: CASSPDSGGTDTQYF
clone_size: NA; j_call: TRBJ1-2; v_call: TRBV19; d_call: TRBD1; cdr3_nt: TGTGCCAGCAGGGGCGGGACAGGCTATGGCTACACCTTC; cdr3_aa: CASRGGTGYGYTF
clone_size: NA; j_call: TRBJ2-2; v_call: TRBV4-3; d_call: NA; cdr3_nt: TGCGCCAGCAGCCAGGTGGCCGGGCTTTACACCGGGGAGCTGTTTTTT; cdr3_aa: CASSQVAGLYTGELFF
clone_size: few; j_call: TRBJ2-5; v_call: TRBV5-6; d_call: TRBD2; cdr3_nt: TGTGCCAGCAGGTTTCGGGGACTAGCGGGGTTGGAGACCCAGTACTTC; cdr3_aa: CASRFRGLAGLETQYF
clone_size: NA; j_call: TRBJ1-1; v_call: TRBV27; d_call: TRBD1; cdr3_nt: TGTGCCAGCAGTTCTTTTCCCGGGACAGGGGGCACTGAAGCTTTCTTT; cdr3_aa: CASSSFPGTGGTEAFF
clone_size: once; j_call: TRBJ2-1; v_call: TRBV9; d_call: NA; cdr3_nt: TGTGCCAGCAGCGCCTACCCCCACAGGGTGCATTACTCCTACAATGAGCAGTTCTTC; cdr3_aa: CASSAYPHRVHYSYNEQFF
clone_size: once; j_call: TRBJ2-2; v_call: TRBV15; d_call: NA; cdr3_nt: TGTGCCACCAGCAGAGATCCCCCGACCTACACCGGGGAGCTGTTTTTT; cdr3_aa: CATSRDPPTYTGELFF
clone_size: NA; j_call: TRBJ1-6; v_call: TRBV4-3; d_call: NA; cdr3_nt: TGCGCCAGCAGCCAAGATGACGGACACCTATACAGCTCCTATAATTCACCCCTCCACTTT; cdr3_aa: CASSQDDGHLYSSYNSPLHF
clone_size: NA; j_call: TRBJ1-5; v_call: TRBV13; d_call: TRBD1; cdr3_nt: TGTGCCAGCAGCTTATGGACAGGAGATTATAGCAATCAGCCCCAGCATTTT; cdr3_aa: CASSLWTGDYSNQPQHF
clone_size: NA; j_call: TRBJ2-5; v_call: TRBV7-6; d_call: NA; cdr3_nt: TGTGCCAGCAGCTCGCCCCGCCTGGAGCCGTACCAAGAGACCCAGTACTTC; cdr3_aa: CASSSPRLEPYQETQYF
clone_size: NA; j_call: TRBJ2-7; v_call: TRBV11-3; d_call: NA; cdr3_nt: TGTGCCAGCAAGGGAAGTTACGAGCAGTACTTC; cdr3_aa: CASKGSYEQYF
clone_size: once; j_call: TRBJ2-3; v_call: TRBV7-3; d_call: NA; cdr3_nt: TGTGCCAGCAGCTTAAGGGGGGGCACAGATACGCAGTATTTT; cdr3_aa: CASSLRGGTDTQYF
clone_size: NA; j_call: TRBJ2-7; v_call: TRBV27; d_call: NA; cdr3_nt: TGTGCCAGCAGTTTTGGTGGGAGCGGCTACGAGCAGTACTTC; cdr3_aa: CASSFGGSGYEQYF
clone_size: NA; j_call: TRBJ1-1; v_call: TRBV13; d_call: NA; cdr3_nt: TGTGCCAGCAGCTTACAGGCCCCGAACACTGAAGCTTTCTTT; cdr3_aa: CASSLQAPNTEAFF